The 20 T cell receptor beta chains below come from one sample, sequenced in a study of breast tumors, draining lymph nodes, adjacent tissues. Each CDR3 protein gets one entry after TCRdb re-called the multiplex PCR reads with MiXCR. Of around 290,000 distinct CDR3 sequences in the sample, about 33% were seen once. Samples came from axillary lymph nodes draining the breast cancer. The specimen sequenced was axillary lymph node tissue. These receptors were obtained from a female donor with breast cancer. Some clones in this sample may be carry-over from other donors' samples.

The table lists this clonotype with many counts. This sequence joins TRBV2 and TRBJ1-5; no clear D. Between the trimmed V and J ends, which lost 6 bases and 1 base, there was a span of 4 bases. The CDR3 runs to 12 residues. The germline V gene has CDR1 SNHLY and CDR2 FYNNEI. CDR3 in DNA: TGTGCCAGCAGGTACAGCAATCAGCCCCAGCATTTT. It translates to CASRYSNQPQHF.

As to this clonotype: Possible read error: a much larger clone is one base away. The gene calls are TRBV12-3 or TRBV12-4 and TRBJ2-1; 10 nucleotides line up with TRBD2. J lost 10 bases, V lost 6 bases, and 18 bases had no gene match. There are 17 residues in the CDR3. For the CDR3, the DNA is TGTGCCAGCAGCCGAGTCCTTTCTCCCATTAGCGGGAGGGAGCAGTTCTTC. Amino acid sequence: CASSRVLSPISGREQFF.

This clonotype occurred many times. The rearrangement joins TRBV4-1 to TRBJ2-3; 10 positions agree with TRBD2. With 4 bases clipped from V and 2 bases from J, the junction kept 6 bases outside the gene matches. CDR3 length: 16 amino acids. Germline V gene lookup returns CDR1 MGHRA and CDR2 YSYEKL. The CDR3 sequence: CASSPGLARLTDTQYF. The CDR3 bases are TGCGCCAGCAGCCCGGGACTAGCGCGCCTCACAGATACGCAGTATTTT.

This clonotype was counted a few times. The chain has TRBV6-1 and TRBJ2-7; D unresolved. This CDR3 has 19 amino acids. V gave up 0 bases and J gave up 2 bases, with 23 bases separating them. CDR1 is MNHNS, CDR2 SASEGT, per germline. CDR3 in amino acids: CASSEASGRLLERTYEQYF. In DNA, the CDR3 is TGTGCCAGCAGTGAAGCTAGTGGCAGGTTATTGGAAAGGACCTACGAGCAGTACTTC.

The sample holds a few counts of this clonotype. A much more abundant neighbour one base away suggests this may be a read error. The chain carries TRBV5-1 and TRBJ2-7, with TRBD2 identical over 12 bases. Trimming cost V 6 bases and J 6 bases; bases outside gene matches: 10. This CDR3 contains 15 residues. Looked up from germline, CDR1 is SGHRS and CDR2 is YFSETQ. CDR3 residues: CASNNLTSGSGEQYF. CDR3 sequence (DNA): TGCGCCAGCAACAACCTGACTAGCGGGAGTGGCGAGCAGTACTTC.

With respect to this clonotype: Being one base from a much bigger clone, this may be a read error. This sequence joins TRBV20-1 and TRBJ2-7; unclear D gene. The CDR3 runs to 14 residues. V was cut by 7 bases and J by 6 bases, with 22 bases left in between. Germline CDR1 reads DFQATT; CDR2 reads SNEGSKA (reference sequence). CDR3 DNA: TGCAGTGGCACACAACTCGACGGGCGCTCCGAGCAGTACTTC. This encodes CSGTQLDGRSEQYF.

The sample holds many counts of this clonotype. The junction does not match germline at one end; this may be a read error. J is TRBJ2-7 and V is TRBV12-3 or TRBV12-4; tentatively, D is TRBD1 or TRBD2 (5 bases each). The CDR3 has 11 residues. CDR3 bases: TGTGCCAGCAGTTTCGGGACCCGAGAAGAATTC. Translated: CASSFGTREEF.

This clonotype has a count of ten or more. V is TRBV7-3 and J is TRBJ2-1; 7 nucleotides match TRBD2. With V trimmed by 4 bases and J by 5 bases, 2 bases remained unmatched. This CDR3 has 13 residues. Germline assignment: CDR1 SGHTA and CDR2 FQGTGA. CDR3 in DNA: TGTGCCAGCAGCTGGGGGAGGGACAATGAGCAGTTCTTC. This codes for CASSWGRDNEQFF.

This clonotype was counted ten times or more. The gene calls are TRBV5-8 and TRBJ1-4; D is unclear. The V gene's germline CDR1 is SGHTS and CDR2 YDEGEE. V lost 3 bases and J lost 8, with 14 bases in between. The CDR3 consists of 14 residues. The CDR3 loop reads CASSSEVFGEKLFF. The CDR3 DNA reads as TGTGCCAGCAGCTCGGAGGTATTCGGAGAAAAACTGTTTTTT.

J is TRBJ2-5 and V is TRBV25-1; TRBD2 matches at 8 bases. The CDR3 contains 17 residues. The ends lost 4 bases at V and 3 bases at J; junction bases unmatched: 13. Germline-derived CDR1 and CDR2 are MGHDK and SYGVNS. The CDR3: CASSASWTGRGEETQYF. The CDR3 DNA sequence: TGTGCCAGCAGTGCTTCCTGGACGGGGCGGGGGGAAGAGACCCAGTACTTC.

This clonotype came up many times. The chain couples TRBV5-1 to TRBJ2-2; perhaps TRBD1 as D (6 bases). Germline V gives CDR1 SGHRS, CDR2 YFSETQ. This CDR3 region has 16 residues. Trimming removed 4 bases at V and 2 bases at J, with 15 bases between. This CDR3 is CASSDTGTLNTGELFF. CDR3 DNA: TGCGCCAGCAGCGATACCGGGACACTTAACACCGGGGAGCTGTTTTTT.

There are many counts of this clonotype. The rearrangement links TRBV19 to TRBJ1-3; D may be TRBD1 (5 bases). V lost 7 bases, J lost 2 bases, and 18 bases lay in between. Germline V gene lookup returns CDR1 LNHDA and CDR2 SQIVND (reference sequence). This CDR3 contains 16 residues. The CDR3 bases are TGTGCCAGTACCACTCGGGGGGGTATCCCTGGAAACACCATATATTTT. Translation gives CASTTRGGIPGNTIYF.

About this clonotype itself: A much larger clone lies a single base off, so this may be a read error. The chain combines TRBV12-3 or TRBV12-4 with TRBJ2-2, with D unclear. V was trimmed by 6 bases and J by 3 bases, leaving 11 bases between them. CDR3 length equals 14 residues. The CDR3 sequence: CASSFAGYTGELFF. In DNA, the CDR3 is TGTGCCAGCAGCTTCGCCGGATACACCGGGGAGCTGTTTTTT.

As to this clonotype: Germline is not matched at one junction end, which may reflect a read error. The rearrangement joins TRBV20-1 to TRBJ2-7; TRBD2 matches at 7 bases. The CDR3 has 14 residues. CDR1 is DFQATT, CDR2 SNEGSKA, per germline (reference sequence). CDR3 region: CSARRAGVSSEQYF. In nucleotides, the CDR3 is TGCAGTGCGAGAAGGGCGGGGGTATCCTCCGAGCAGTACTTC.

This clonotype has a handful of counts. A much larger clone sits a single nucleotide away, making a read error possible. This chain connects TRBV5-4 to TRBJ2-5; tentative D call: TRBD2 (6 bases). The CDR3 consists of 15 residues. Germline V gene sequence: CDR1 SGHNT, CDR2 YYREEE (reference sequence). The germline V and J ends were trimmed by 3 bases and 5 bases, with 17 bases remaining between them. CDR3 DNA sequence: TGTGCCAGCAGCTCGAGGACTACCGGGAGTGAGACCCAGTACTTC. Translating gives CASSSRTTGSETQYF.

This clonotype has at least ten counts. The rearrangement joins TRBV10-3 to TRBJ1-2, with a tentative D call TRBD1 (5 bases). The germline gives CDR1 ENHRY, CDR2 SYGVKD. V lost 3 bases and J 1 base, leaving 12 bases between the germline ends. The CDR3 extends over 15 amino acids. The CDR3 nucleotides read TGTGCCATCAGTGATGTGGGGGGGGTTAACTATGGCTACACCTTC. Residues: CAISDVGGVNYGYTF.

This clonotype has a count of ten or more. The CDR3, as DNA: TGTGCCAGCAGTCGTCTAGCGGGAGGGGGTGAGCAGTACTTC. This translates into CASSRLAGGGEQYF. This rearrangement joins TRBV3-1 to TRBJ2-7, with 12 bases matching TRBD2. Germline V lookup: CDR1 LGHDT, CDR2 YNNKEL (reference sequence). The V segment lost 6 bases and the J segment 7 bases; nucleotides outside the gene matches: 7. The CDR3 totals 14 residues.

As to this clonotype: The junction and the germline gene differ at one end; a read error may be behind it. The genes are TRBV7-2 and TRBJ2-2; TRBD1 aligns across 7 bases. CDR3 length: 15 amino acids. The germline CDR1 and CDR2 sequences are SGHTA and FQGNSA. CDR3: CAGTRGFQNTGELFF. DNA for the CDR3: TGTGCCGGCACCAGGGGGTTTCAGAACACCGGGGAGCTGTTTTTC. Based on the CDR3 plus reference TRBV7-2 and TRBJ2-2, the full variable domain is GAGVSQSPSNKVTEKGKDVELRCDPISGHTALYWYRQSLGQGLEFLIYFQGNSAPDKSGLPSDRFSAERTGGSVSTLTIQRTQQEDSAVYLCAGTRGFQNTGELFFGEGSRLTVL.

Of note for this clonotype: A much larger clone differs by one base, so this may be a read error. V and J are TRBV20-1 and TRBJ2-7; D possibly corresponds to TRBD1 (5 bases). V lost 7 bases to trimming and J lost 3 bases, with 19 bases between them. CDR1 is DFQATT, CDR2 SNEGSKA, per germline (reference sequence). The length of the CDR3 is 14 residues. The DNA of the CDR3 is TGCAGTGTCCTGGGGCAGGCCTTTATCTACGAGCAGTACTTC. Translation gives CSVLGQAFIYEQYF.

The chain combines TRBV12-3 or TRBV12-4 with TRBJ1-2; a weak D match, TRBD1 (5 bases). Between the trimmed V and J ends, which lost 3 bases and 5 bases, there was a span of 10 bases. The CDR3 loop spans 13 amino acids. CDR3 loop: CASSFGTAYGYTF. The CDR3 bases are TGTGCCAGCAGTTTTGGGACGGCGTATGGCTACACCTTC.